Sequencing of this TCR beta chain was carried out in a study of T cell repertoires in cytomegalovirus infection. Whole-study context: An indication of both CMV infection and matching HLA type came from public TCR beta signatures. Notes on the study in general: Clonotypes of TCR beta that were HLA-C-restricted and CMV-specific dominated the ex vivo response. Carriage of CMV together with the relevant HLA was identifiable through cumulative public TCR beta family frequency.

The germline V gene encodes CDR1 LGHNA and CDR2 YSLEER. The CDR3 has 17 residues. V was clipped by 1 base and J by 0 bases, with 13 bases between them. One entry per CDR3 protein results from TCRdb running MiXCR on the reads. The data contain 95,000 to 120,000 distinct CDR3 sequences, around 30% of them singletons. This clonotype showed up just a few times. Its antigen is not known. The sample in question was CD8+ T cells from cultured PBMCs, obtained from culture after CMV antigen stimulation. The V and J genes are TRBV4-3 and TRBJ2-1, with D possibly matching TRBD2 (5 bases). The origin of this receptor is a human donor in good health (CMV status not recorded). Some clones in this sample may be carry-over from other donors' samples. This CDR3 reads CASSQVNVASSYNEQFF. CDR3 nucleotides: TGCGCCAGCAGCCAAGTGAACGTAGCGAGCTCCTACAATGAGCAGTTCTTC.